This is a list of T cell receptor beta chains from one sample in a study of STAT5B mutations in CD4+ large granular lymphocyte leukemia. Using immunoSEQ multiplex PCR, the repertoire was profiled, and TCRdb retains in-frame clones only, with some absent. In the table there are about 37,000 clones, 65% to 70% of which are singletons. Sequencing was carried out using CD4+ T cells from blood buffy coats. These receptors originate from a human donor in good health. CDR3s include the opening cysteine and the closing phenylalanine or tryptophan. A D gene is named only where the DNA matches it firmly. Part of the rows lack a size; the others show once, few, many or a class for expanded clones.

d_gene	v_gene	j_gene	abundance	CDR3aa	CDR3nt
NA	TRBV14	TRBJ2-5	NA	CASSQVWGGQQETQYF	TGTGCCAGCAGCCAAGTTTGGGGGGGGCAACAAGAGACCCAGTACTTC
NA	TRBV11-2	TRBJ2-3	NA	CASSKGAGEGTSTDTQYF	TGTGCCAGCAGCAAGGGGGCCGGGGAAGGGACTAGCACAGATACGCAGTATTTT
NA	TRBV6-1	TRBJ1-2	NA	CASSDQAGLGAQGYTF	TGTGCCAGCAGTGATCAGGCGGGTCTTGGGGCGCAGGGCTACACCTTC
NA	TRBV21-1	TRBJ1-2	NA	CAVFEGVGGVYGYTF	TGTGCCGTGTTCGAGGGTGTCGGGGGTGTCTATGGCTACACCTTC
NA	TRBV6-1	TRBJ1-2	few	CASRTSQVYGYTF	TGTGCCAGCCGTACCTCCCAGGTCTATGGCTACACCTTC
TRBD1	TRBV7-9	TRBJ1-2	few	CASSLAAGVGPGGGYTF	TGTGCCAGCAGCCTCGCCGCAGGGGTTGGTCCAGGGGGTGGCTACACCTTC
NA	TRBV5-6	TRBJ1-1	few	CASSLDRDTEAFF	TGTGCCAGCAGCTTGGACAGGGACACTGAAGCTTTCTTT
TRBD1	TRBV30	TRBJ2-1	NA	CAWSVQWDRTANEQFF	TGTGCCTGGAGTGTACAGTGGGACAGGACTGCCAATGAGCAGTTCTTC
NA	TRBV7-9	TRBJ1-5	NA	CASSPGTFYQPQHF	TGTGCCAGCAGCCCGGGGACCTTTTATCAACCCCAGCATTTT
NA	TRBV5-4	TRBJ1-3	NA	CASSLDRSGNTIYF	TGTGCCAGCAGCTTGGACCGCTCTGGAAACACCATATATTTT
TRBD2	TRBV7-9	TRBJ2-3	once	CASSSRASGWDTQYF	TGTGCCAGCAGCTCCCGGGCTAGCGGGTGGGATACGCAGTATTTT
TRBD1	TRBV11-1	TRBJ2-1	once	CASSLGGTGGSEQFF	TGTGCCAGCAGCTTAGGCGGGACAGGGGGCAGTGAGCAGTTCTTC
NA	TRBV27	TRBJ1-1	NA	CASSLRENTEAFF	TGTGCCAGCAGTCTCAGGGAGAACACTGAAGCTTTCTTT
NA	TRBV27	TRBJ1-1	NA	CASLPWGQLNTEAFF	TGTGCCAGCCTACCTTGGGGACAACTGAACACTGAAGCTTTCTTT
TRBD1	TRBV5-4	TRBJ1-2	few	CASSPTGGRGYTF	TGTGCCAGCAGCCCGACAGGGGGGAGGGGCTACACCTTC
TRBD2	TRBV11-3	TRBJ2-5	NA	CASSRTSGGITQETQYF	TGTGCCAGCTCCCGGACTAGCGGGGGGATTACCCAAGAGACCCAGTACTTC
NA	TRBV29-1	TRBJ2-5	NA	CSVDGGNGGYQETQYF	TGCAGCGTTGATGGAGGGAATGGGGGGTACCAAGAGACCCAGTACTTC
TRBD1	TRBV5-1	TRBJ1-4	NA	CASSSGQGSNEKLFF	TGCGCCAGCAGCTCAGGACAGGGAAGTAATGAAAAACTGTTTTTT
TRBD1	TRBV18	TRBJ2-3	NA	CASSRDRVRQDTQYF	TGTGCCAGCTCACGGGACAGGGTGCGGCAAGATACGCAGTATTTT
NA	TRBV6-1	TRBJ1-5	NA	CASKGESNQPQHF	TGTGCCAGCAAGGGTGAAAGCAATCAGCCCCAGCATTTT
NA	TRBV19	TRBJ2-3	NA	CASSIGGAGRTDTQYF	TGTGCCAGTAGTATAGGGGGGGCCGGGCGGACAGATACGCAGTATTTT
NA	TRBV7-8	TRBJ1-6	NA	CASSQDRGSPLHF	TGTGCCAGCAGCCAGGACCGGGGGTCACCCCTCCACTTT
NA	TRBV6-1	TRBJ1-3	NA	CASSAREGDVENF	TGTGCCAGCAGTGCCCGAGAGGGGGACGTCGAGAATTTT
NA	TRBV7-6	TRBJ2-2	NA	CASSPLTGTSNTGELFF	TGTGCCAGCAGCCCCCTGACGGGAACATCGAACACCGGGGAGCTGTTTTTT
TRBD2	TRBV6-4	TRBJ2-5	few	CASSPTSGGETQYF	TGTGCCAGCAGCCCCACTAGCGGGGGGGAGACCCAGTACTTC
NA	TRBV10-3	TRBJ2-1	NA	CAIRLKGAGNEQFF	TGTGCCATCAGGCTGAAGGGCGCGGGGAATGAGCAGTTCTTC
NA	TRBV11-3	TRBJ2-3	NA	CASSSARRMPDTQYF	TGTGCCAGCAGCTCCGCGCGCAGAATGCCAGATACGCAGTATTTT
NA	TRBV10-3	TRBJ2-3	NA	CAISEGGDTQYF	TGTGCCATCAGTGAGGGGGGAGATACGCAGTATTTT
NA	TRBV12-5	TRBJ1-1	NA	CASGWSSMNTEAFF	TGTGCTAGTGGTTGGTCCTCAATGAACACTGAAGCTTTCTTT
NA	TRBV6-5	TRBJ1-2	NA	CASRQGQLGIGYTF	TGTGCCAGCAGACAAGGACAGCTAGGGATTGGCTACACCTTC
NA	TRBV7-8	TRBJ1-5	NA	CASSLWGFSNQPQHF	TGTGCCAGCAGCTTATGGGGATTTAGCAATCAGCCCCAGCATTTT
TRBD1	TRBV5-4	TRBJ2-7	NA	CASSPGQGANGEQYF	TGTGCCAGCAGCCCCGGACAGGGGGCGAACGGCGAGCAGTACTTC
NA	TRBV18	TRBJ2-5	NA	CASSPRPGQEETQYF	TGTGCCAGCTCACCGAGACCGGGGCAAGAAGAGACCCAGTACTTC